One T cell receptor beta chain is described in this entry. The sample belongs to a study of blood T cell repertoires in COVID-19. The CDR3 spans 16 residues. Germline V gene sequence: CDR1 MNHNS, CDR2 SASEGT. Trimming removed 2 bases from V and 3 bases from J; junction bases left unmatched: 7. Repertoires were generated with immunoSEQ multiplex PCR, while TCRdb's copy carries only in-frame clones and drops some. The table shows about 180,000 clones, with about 83% occurring only once. The sample taken for sequencing was peripheral blood. V and J are TRBV6-1 and TRBJ2-5; 9 bases are shared with TRBD1. The clonotype originates from a human donor in a cohort sampled during active COVID-19. CDR3 sequence (DNA): TGTGCCAGCAGTGAATACACAGGGGGCGGTAAAGAGACCCAGTACTTC. Amino acid sequence: CASSEYTGGGKETQYF.